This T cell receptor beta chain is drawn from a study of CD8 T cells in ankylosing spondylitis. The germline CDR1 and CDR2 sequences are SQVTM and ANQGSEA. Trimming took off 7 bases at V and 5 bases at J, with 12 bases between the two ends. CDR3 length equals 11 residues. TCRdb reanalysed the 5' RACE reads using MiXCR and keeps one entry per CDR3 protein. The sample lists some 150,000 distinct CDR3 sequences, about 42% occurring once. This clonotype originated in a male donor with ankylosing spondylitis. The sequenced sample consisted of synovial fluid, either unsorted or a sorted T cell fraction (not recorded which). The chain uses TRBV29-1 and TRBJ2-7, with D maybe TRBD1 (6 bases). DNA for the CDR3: TGCAGCGCCCTAGGGGGAAACGAGCAGTACTTC. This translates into CSALGGNEQYF.